This T cell receptor (beta chain) was captured by sequencing in a study of T cell responses to AZD1222 COVID-19 vaccine. Study outcomes and limitations: Most donors were white British and more were female, and clonal diversity was possibly underestimated. Repertoire sampling occurred only after the peak T cell response. Among those given AZD1222, only 6 or 7 were seropositive at baseline.

Second doses at about 4 or about 12 weeks were pooled. Notes on this clone: Its specificity is unknown.

Here immunoSEQ multiplex PCR was the method, and the copy in TCRdb shows in-frame clones only, minus some. The sample yields 150,000 or so clones, around 90% seen once. From germline, CDR1 is SGHTA and CDR2 FQGNSA. V lost 0 bases, J lost 0 bases, and 3 bases lay in between. This CDR3 is built from 14 residues. The chain couples TRBV7-2 to TRBJ1-3, with D hard to call. The receptor's source is an adult who received the AZD1222 COVID-19 vaccine. The sample consisted of peripheral blood, taken 28 days after the second AZD1222 dose. DNA of the CDR3: TGTGCCAGCAGCTTAGCCGGCTCTGGAAACACCATATATTTT. Protein: CASSLAGSGNTIYF.